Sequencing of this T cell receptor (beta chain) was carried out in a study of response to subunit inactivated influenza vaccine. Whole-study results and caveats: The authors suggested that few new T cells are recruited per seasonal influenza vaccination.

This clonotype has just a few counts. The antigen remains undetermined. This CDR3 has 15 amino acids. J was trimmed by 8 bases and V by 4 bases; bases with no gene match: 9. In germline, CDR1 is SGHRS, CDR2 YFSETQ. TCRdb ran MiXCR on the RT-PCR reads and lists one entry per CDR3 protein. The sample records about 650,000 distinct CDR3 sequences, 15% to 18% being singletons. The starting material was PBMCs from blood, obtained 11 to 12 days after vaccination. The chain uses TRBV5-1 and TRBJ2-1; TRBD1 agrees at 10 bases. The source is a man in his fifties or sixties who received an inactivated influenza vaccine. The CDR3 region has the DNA TGCGCCAGCAGCATACCGGGACAGGGGTATGATGAGCAGTTCTTC. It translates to CASSIPGQGYDEQFF.